This T cell receptor beta chain is drawn from a study of blood T cell repertoires in COVID-19. As for the study in general: Sites across the United States, Italy and Spain contributed samples from acute and convalescent COVID-19. The cDNA or gDNA used as material had been derived from T cells, B-cell-depleted T cells, or PBMCs.

The CDR3 has 18 amino acids. Trimming shortened V by 0 bases and J by 2 bases, and 20 bases separated the two germline ends. Germline values: CDR1 SGHVS, CDR2 FQNEAQ. Original analysis: Scientists estimated how many nucleated cells there were by amplifying reference gene primers. The assay was immunoSEQ multiplex PCR, and TCRdb's table has in-frame clones only and misses some. The DNA was the basis for D and trimming; V, J and clone size are from that table. The data contain 150,000 or so clones, less than 80% of them singletons. Sequenced: peripheral blood. V gene TRBV7-8 combines with J gene TRBJ2-7; D may be TRBD1 (5 bases). The clonotype comes from a woman aged 80 or older with active or convalescent COVID-19. The CDR3 sequence is CASSLAPSRAVLAYEQYF. DNA for the CDR3: TGTGCCAGCAGCTTAGCGCCCAGCAGGGCCGTTCTTGCCTACGAGCAGTACTTC.